One TCR beta chain is described in this entry. Primers included in the PCR were 60 Vbeta and 13 Jbeta primers. Only in-frame clones appear in the TCRdb table, and some are missing; sequencing was by immunoSEQ multiplex PCR. Counted here are 250,000 to 350,000 clones, around 86% occurring once; the ten biggest clones make up 3.5% to 4%. This sample is part of a study of cytomegalovirus exposure and HLA in healthy donors. Germline V CDR1 and CDR2: LGHNA, YNFKEQ. V was clipped by 4 bases and J by 1 base; unmatched bases: 11. The CDR3 length is 18 residues. V usage is TRBV4-2 and J usage is TRBJ1-5; 9 bases match TRBD1. Material: PBMCs. The sequence derives from a man aged 35-49 years in good health and CMV-seropositive. CDR3 sequence: CASSLIYRGQRSNQPQHF. Here the CDR3 DNA reads TGTGCCAGCAGCCTTATTTACAGGGGGCAGAGGAGCAATCAGCCCCAGCATTTT.